This TCR beta chain was sequenced during a study of sequential checkpoint blockade in melanoma. For the study at large: Arm A got nivolumab then ipilimumab; arm B the reverse, 1:1.

Using immunoSEQ multiplex PCR, the repertoire was profiled, and TCRdb retains in-frame clones only, with some absent. The sample yields over 9,500 clones, about 65% seen once. The germline gives CDR1 SGDLS, CDR2 YYNGEE. The CDR3 consists of 14 residues. Trimming removed 0 bases at V and 0 bases at J, with 5 bases between. Described treatment: randomized to nivolumab then ipilimumab (arm A) or the reverse (arm B). PBMC sorting kept live CD3+CD8+ cells without CD19 or CD56. The clonotype was recovered from a human donor with melanoma. The J gene is TRBJ2-3, the V gene TRBV9, with a weak D call TRBD2 (5 bases). The sample here was CD8+ T cells sorted from blood (inferred from file names), taken from a patient given nivolumab and ipilimumab in sequence. The CDR3 is CASSVGGSTDTQYF. CDR3 bases: TGTGCCAGCAGCGTAGGCGGGAGCACAGATACGCAGTATTTT.